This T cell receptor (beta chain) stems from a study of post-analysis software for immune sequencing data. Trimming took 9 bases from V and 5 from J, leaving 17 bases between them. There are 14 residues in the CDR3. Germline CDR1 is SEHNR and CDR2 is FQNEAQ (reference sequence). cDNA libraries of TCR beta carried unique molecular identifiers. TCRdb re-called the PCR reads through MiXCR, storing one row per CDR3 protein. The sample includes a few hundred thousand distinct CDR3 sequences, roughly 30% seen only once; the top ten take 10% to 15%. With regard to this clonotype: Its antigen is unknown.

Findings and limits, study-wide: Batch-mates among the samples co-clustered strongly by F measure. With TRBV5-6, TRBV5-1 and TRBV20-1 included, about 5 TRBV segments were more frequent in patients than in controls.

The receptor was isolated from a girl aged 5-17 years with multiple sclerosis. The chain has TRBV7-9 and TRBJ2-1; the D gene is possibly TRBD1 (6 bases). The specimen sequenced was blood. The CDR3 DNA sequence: TGTGCCAGTACTTACAGGGCTGGGAACAATGAGCAGTTCTTC. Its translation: CASTYRAGNNEQFF. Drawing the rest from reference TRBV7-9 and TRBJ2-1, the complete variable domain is DTGVSQNPRHKITKRGQNVTFRCDPISEHNRLYWYRQTLGQGPEFLTYFQNEAQLEKSRLLSDRFSAERPKGSFSTLEIQRTEQGDSAMYLCASTYRAGNNEQFFGPGTRLTVL.